This T cell receptor (beta chain) emerged from a study of blood T cell repertoires in COVID-19. This clone was seen once. This CDR3 comprises 16 residues. J was trimmed by 4 bases and V by 3 bases; bases with no gene match: 10. Germline V gene sequence: CDR1 KGHDR, CDR2 SFDVKD. Data came from immunoSEQ multiplex PCR; TCRdb stores just in-frame clones and leaves some out. The sample has approximately 350,000 clones; around 90% are singletons. This chain connects TRBV24-1 to TRBJ1-2, with 7 bases lining up with TRBD1. The TCR comes from a woman younger than 45 with COVID-19, enrolled during active disease. Source material: peripheral blood. The CDR3 DNA sequence: TGTGCCACCAGTGATCCCTCCTCCGGGACAGTCTATGGCTACACCTTC. Protein: CATSDPSSGTVYGYTF.